Presented here are 12 T cell receptor beta chains from one specimen sequenced in a study of tumor and adjacent non-tumor tissue in lung cancer. RNA was extracted from bulk tissue without any cell sorting. This non-tumor lung sample came from over 3 cm beyond the tumor edge. Three rounds of nested PCR, following a modified ARM-PCR protocol, produced the TCRbeta library. TCRdb recomputed calls from the multiplex PCR reads with MiXCR, one row per CDR3 protein. In the table there are 90,000 to 100,000 distinct CDR3 sequences, about 80% of which are singletons. The sequencing input was distant non-tumor lung tissue. These receptors were taken from a man aged 55 to 70 with small cell lung cancer.

As regards this clonotype: The CDR3 does not end in the conserved phenylalanine or tryptophan, so this is likely a read error. The V call is TRBV11-2, the J call TRBJ2-1; D unresolved. Germline assignment: CDR1 SGHAT and CDR2 FQNNGV. The CDR3 loop spans 15 amino acids. CDR3 region: CGSSLAPSSYNEQFY. CDR3 DNA sequence: TGTGGCAGCAGCTTAGCCCCTAGCTCCTACAATGAGCAGTTCTAC.

A note on this clonotype: Compared with germline, one end of the junction differs, possibly owing to a read error. This sequence joins TRBV6-1 and TRBJ1-5, with D unresolved. This CDR3 spans 14 amino acids. CDR1 MNHNS and CDR2 SASEGT come from the germline V gene. The CDR3 here is CASSEWRQNQPHHF. In DNA form, the CDR3 reads TGTGCCAGCAGTGAATGGAGGCAGAATCAGCCCCATCATTTT.

Worth noting for this clonotype: Its ends do not fully match the called genes, so a read error is possible. This chain connects TRBV29-1 to TRBJ2-7; D unclear. In germline, CDR1 is SQVTM, CDR2 ANQGSEA. This CDR3 region has 11 residues. CDR3: CSVEEGVEQYF. The CDR3 DNA reads TGCAGTGTTGAAGAAGGTGTCGAGCAGTACTTC.

Remarks on this clonotype: This may stem from a read error, because a much larger clone lies one nucleotide away. This chain connects TRBV6-5 to TRBJ1-1; unclear D gene. Germline V gene sequence: CDR1 MNHEY, CDR2 SVGAGI. The CDR3 covers 15 residues. The CDR3 sequence is CATRRNVWRNAEAFF. The CDR3 region has the DNA TGTGCCACCCGCCGGAACGTATGGCGGAACGCTGAAGCTTTCTTT.

Remarks on this clonotype: One end of the junction does not line up with germline, which may come from a read error. The chain is built from TRBV4-2 and TRBJ2-2, with D perhaps matching TRBD1 or TRBD2 (5 bases each). The CDR3 is made up of 16 amino acids. Germline V lookup: CDR1 LGHNA, CDR2 YNFKEQ. For the CDR3, the DNA is TGTGCCAGCAACCAAGATCTCAGGGTGAACACCGGGGAGCCGTTTTTT. This codes for CASNQDLRVNTGEPFF.

Regarding this clonotype: A read error is possible here, since a much larger clone lies one base away. The chain carries TRBV5-1 and TRBJ1-1; D perhaps matches TRBD1 (5 bases). CDR3 length: 14 amino acids. CDR1 SGHRS and CDR2 YFSETQ come from the germline V gene. V shed 8 bases and J shed 5 bases, with 19 bases lying between them. Written as DNA, the CDR3 is TGCGCCAGACGGACGCAGGGAGGAGGTACTGAAGCTTTCTTT. Amino acids: CARRTQGGGTEAFF. Variable domain in full (rest from reference TRBV5-1 and TRBJ1-1): KAGVTQTPRYLIKTRGQQVTLSCSPISGHRSVSWYQQTPGQGLQFLFEYFSETQRNKGNFPGRFSGRQFSNSRSEMNVSTLELGDSALYLCARRTQGGGTEAFFGQGTRLTVV.

In the case of this clonotype: A read error may be the cause here, since a much bigger clone is one base away. The rearrangement uses TRBV30 and TRBJ2-3, with 7 bases matching TRBD2. CDR1 is GTSNPN, CDR2 SVGIG, per germline (reference sequence). V was pared by 7 bases and J by 5 bases, with 15 bases of the junction left unmatched. The CDR3 has 15 amino acids. CDR3 region: CAFEIISGIIDTQYF. DNA for the CDR3: TGTGCCTTCGAGATTATCAGCGGGATAATAGATACGCAGTATTTT.

This clonotype was recorded once. V usage is TRBV10-2 and J usage is TRBJ2-7, with 8 bases fitting TRBD2. This CDR3 comprises 18 residues. Germline V lookup: CDR1 WSHSY, CDR2 SAAADI. V lost 2 bases, J lost 5 bases, and 17 bases stayed unmatched. The CDR3 here is CASSEGFSDGRAVNEQYV. The CDR3 nucleotides are TGCGCCAGCAGTGAGGGGTTCTCAGACGGGAGGGCAGTCAACGAGCAGTACGTC.

The genes are TRBV12-3 or TRBV12-4 and TRBJ2-1; D is ambiguous. The CDR3 contains 12 residues. V was cut by 9 bases and J by 4 bases, with 10 bases left in between. CDR3 protein: CARGKNYNEQFF. CDR3 DNA: TGTGCCAGAGGGAAAAATTACAATGAGCAGTTCTTC.

The chain uses TRBV9 and TRBJ2-2; maybe TRBD1 (5 bases). Trimming cost V 3 bases and J 0 bases, with 15 bases left between them. There are 17 residues in the CDR3. Germline assignment: CDR1 SGDLS and CDR2 YYNGEE. DNA of the CDR3: TGTGCCAGCAGCGCCTCAGGACACTTTACGAACACCGGGGAGCTGTTTTTT. Protein product: CASSASGHFTNTGELFF.

About this clonotype itself: The junction does not match germline at one end; this may be a read error. The chain has TRBV20-1 and TRBJ1-2, with D possibly being TRBD1 (5 bases). The CDR3 covers 12 residues. Germline V gene data show CDR1 as DFQATT and CDR2 as SNEGSKA (reference sequence). The CDR3 protein is CSTMTDSYGYIF. The CDR3 DNA follows: TGTAGTACGATGACTGACAGCTATGGCTACATCTTC.

A word on this clonotype: A much larger clone lies a single base off, so this may be a read error. J is TRBJ2-1 and V is TRBV5-1; D tentatively fits TRBD1 or TRBD2 (5 bases each). From germline, CDR1 is SGHRS and CDR2 YFSETQ. The CDR3 covers 15 residues. The CDR3 loop reads CTSSEGTGTYNEQFF. CDR3 DNA sequence: TGCACCAGCAGCGAGGGAACAGGAACATACAATGAGCAGTTCTTC.